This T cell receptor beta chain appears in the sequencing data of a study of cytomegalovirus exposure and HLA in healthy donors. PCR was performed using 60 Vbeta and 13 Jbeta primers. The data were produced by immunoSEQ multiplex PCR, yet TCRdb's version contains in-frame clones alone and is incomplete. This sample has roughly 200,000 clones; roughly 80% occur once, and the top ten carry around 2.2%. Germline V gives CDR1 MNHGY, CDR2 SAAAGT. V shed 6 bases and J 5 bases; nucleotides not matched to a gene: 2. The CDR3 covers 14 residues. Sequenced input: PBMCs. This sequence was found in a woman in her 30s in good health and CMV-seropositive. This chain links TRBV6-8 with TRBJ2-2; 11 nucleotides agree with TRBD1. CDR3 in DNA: TGTGCCAGCAGGGACAGGGGGCGGACCGGGGAGCTGTTTTTT. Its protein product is CASRDRGRTGELFF.